This T cell receptor beta chain was sequenced in a study of T-cell reconstitution after alpha-beta-depleted transplantation in children. Germline values: CDR1 SGHAT, CDR2 FQDESV (reference sequence). Trimming stripped 8 bases from V and 0 bases from J, with 28 bases between. CDR3 length equals 20 residues. Unique molecular identifiers were incorporated into the prepared TCRbeta library. TCRdb re-called the PCR reads with MiXCR, one entry per CDR3 protein. Of about 230,000 distinct CDR3 sequences listed, 8% to 10% are singletons. The source material was PBMCs from the stem cell graft donor, sampled from the stem cell graft. The chain links TRBV11-1 to TRBJ2-2; maybe TRBD2 (5 bases). The sequence derives from a human donor who donated a stem cell graft to a child with acute lymphoblastic leukemia. The chain's CDR3 is CASAGRPRTFTKTNTGELFF. The CDR3 bases are TGTGCCAGCGCGGGCAGACCACGAACGTTCACAAAAACGAACACCGGGGAGCTGTTTTTT.